These T cell receptor beta chains were read from a single sample in a study of shared clonotypes between healthy human individuals. The method was immunoSEQ multiplex PCR; TCRdb's version includes in-frame clones alone and lacks a portion of them. The sample records millions of clones, 95% being singletons. Sequenced sample: naive CD4+ T cells sorted from blood. These receptors all stem from a man younger than 30 in good health. CDR3s include the opening cysteine and the closing phenylalanine or tryptophan. Each record gives: V gene, J gene, CDR3 protein.

>TRBV10-3|TRBJ2-7
CAISESGSGVYEQYF
>TRBV7-9|TRBJ2-2
CASSFLQPGELFF
>TRBV5-1|TRBJ2-6
CASSFLAGAGANVLTF
>TRBV5-1|TRBJ2-1
CASSLASGTYNEQFF
>TRBV28|TRBJ1-2
CASSSVGGGYTF
>TRBV30|TRBJ1-1
CAWIPRGTEAFF
>TRBV19|TRBJ2-5
CASSIPDRGRKETQYF
>TRBV6-6|TRBJ1-1
CASTGGRRGADTEAFF
>TRBV7-2|TRBJ1-2
CASSHSGGGPYGYTF
>TRBV25-1|TRBJ1-2
CASSDQGQGEPSNYGYTF
>TRBV29-1|TRBJ2-1
CSVGRRLAENNEQFF
>TRBV11-2|TRBJ2-7
CASSLTVGPYEQYF
>TRBV29-1|TRBJ1-2
CSADLAAGTYGYTF
>TRBV4-1|TRBJ2-5
CASSQLTRQVQETQYF
>TRBV30|TRBJ2-7
CAWSATSGGLQEQYF
>TRBV9|TRBJ2-7
CASSPGGSSYEQYF
>TRBV13|TRBJ2-7
CASSLYSEVHEQYF
>TRBV30|TRBJ2-5
CAWSIHLLTETQYF
>TRBV6-5|TRBJ2-3
CASRPLAGSTDTQYF
>TRBV10-3|TRBJ1-5
CAISDRGRVDNQPQHF
>TRBV5-5|TRBJ1-2
CASSSPGHTMGYTF
>TRBV15|TRBJ2-1
CATSRDVRQFF
>TRBV10-2|TRBJ2-3
CASRLAGERTDTQYF
>TRBV30|TRBJ2-7
CAWSVSSANSAEQYF
>TRBV19|TRBJ1-2
CASSTDYGYTF
>TRBV25-1|TRBJ1-6
CASSFSYNSPLHF
>TRBV19|TRBJ2-4
CASSPWGDKNIQYF
>TRBV4-1|TRBJ2-6
CASSHLAGQGNSGANVLTF
>TRBV6-5|TRBJ1-2
CASSGPGEGYTF
>TRBV18|TRBJ1-2
CASSPVAGFGYTF
>TRBV7-3|TRBJ2-7
CASSLTKLAEQYF
>TRBV11-2|TRBJ2-5
CASSWTQILQETQYF
>TRBV29-1|TRBJ2-2
CSVETTGAGELFF
>TRBV5-1|TRBJ1-4
CASSLNAGGAGEKLFF
>TRBV5-4|TRBJ1-2
CASSLAMGYYGYTF
>TRBV4-1|TRBJ1-2
CASSRTVSTNYGYTF
>TRBV5-4|TRBJ2-3
CASSRGGLTMTTDTQYF
>TRBV5-1|TRBJ2-2
CASSQLGGTENTGELFF
>TRBV5-1|TRBJ2-1
CASSLGLAGINEQFF
>TRBV6-5|TRBJ1-6
CASSFRGLQNSPLHF
>TRBV13|TRBJ1-1
CASSSSGTWAFF
>TRBV5-4|TRBJ2-5
CASSLVSSGAETQYF
>TRBV18|TRBJ1-3
CASSPEGNTIYF
>TRBV30|TRBJ1-2
CAWSLTGGRDYGYTF
>TRBV9|TRBJ1-5
CASSPNTGSNQPQHF
>TRBV18|TRBJ2-7
CASSPSGGNEQYF
>TRBV7-9|TRBJ2-2
CASSPYIDARELFF
>TRBV2|TRBJ2-5
CASLSWPSLQETQYF
>TRBV7-9|TRBJ2-3
CASSSRTGPSTDTQYF
>TRBV18|TRBJ1-4
CASSPDRRNEKLFF
>TRBV11-3|TRBJ2-3
CASSFGRGRATDTQYF
>TRBV7-8|TRBJ2-1
CASSFVENEQFF
>TRBV2|TRBJ2-1
CASRTRTSAHEQFF
>TRBV5-4|TRBJ2-2
CASSLETSGNTGELFF
>TRBV4-1|TRBJ2-6
CASSQDGGTGANVLTF
>TRBV7-9|TRBJ1-2
CASNARDSFPGDGYTF
>TRBV5-4|TRBJ2-3
CASSLGLAGADTQYF
>TRBV29-1|TRBJ1-1
CSTHRGMNTEAFF
>TRBV11-2|TRBJ2-7
CASSFPGLAGGPYEQYF
>TRBV13|TRBJ2-3
CASSLDVGGLTDTQYF